The rows below give T cell receptor beta chains drawn from one sample of a study of T cell repertoires in cytomegalovirus infection. TCRdb fed the reads into MiXCR, producing one record per CDR3 protein. Of about half a million distinct CDR3 sequences in the sample, 33% were seen once. Their antigen targets remain unknown. The starting material was cultured PBMCs, obtained from culture after CMV antigen stimulation. The origin of the receptors is a human donor in good health (CMV status not recorded). Some clones in this sample may be carry-over from other donors' samples. The CDR3 runs from the conserved cysteine through the conserved F or W. The D gene is left open where the match is weak.

D gene	J gene	V gene	CDR3 protein
TRBD2	TRBJ2-7	TRBV28	CASSSPRGLAGDEQYF
TRBD2	TRBJ2-3	TRBV6-6	CASGRGSGISVDTQYF
TRBD1	TRBJ2-2	TRBV25-1	CASSESGTGNTGELFF
TRBD1	TRBJ1-5	TRBV19	CASMGQGSMHRGNQPQHF
-	TRBJ1-1	TRBV3-1	CASSQVGGLTEAFF
TRBD2	TRBJ2-1	TRBV3-1	CASSRLAGALISYNEQFF
-	TRBJ2-1	TRBV6-6	CASTVTQGRDEQFF
-	TRBJ2-2	TRBV3-1	CASSQSGTTRTGELFF
TRBD2	TRBJ2-1	TRBV28	CASSLWGLAGEGSYNEQFF
TRBD1	TRBJ2-5	TRBV7-9	CASSPRTGILQETQYF
-	TRBJ2-3	TRBV27	CASSLSGPGFTDTQYF
-	TRBJ1-1	TRBV5-4	CASSNRVQDTEAFF
TRBD1	TRBJ2-5	TRBV6-5	CASGDRGLGETQYF
TRBD2	TRBJ2-3	TRBV29-1	CSVIGLADPTDTQYF
TRBD2	TRBJ2-6	TRBV18	CASSSTGGTGANVLTF
-	TRBJ2-1	TRBV12-3/TRBV12-4	CASRPGRDWRVPLNEQFF
-	TRBJ1-6	TRBV7-9	CATEVPTETVPSPYNSPLHF
-	TRBJ2-3	TRBV12-3/TRBV12-4	CASSLQSDTQYF
-	TRBJ1-1	TRBV19	CASCNMNTEAFF
TRBD2	TRBJ2-1	TRBV11-2	CASSLGGTSFYNEQFF
TRBD2	TRBJ2-3	TRBV2	CASSPLAGGGTDTQYF
-	TRBJ1-6	TRBV20-1	CSASLGQNNSPLHF